This T cell receptor beta chain was captured in a study of blood T cells in healthy people across ages. The study, taken as a whole, reports: Strong correlation linked observed beta diversity and percent naive T cells.

Primers used in a second PCR of roughly 7 to 12 cycles were a sample-barcoded 5' primer and a J-beta primer mix. Every cDNA was tagged by a template-switch adaptor with 12 random nucleotides. TCRdb reanalysed the 5' RACE reads using MiXCR and keeps one entry per CDR3 protein. The sample contains roughly 790,000 distinct CDR3 sequences, roughly 41% of which appear only once. Germline assignment: CDR1 LGHNA and CDR2 YSLEER. The CDR3 runs to 17 residues. V was pared by 4 bases and J by 0 bases, with 6 bases of the junction left unmatched. Researchers collected ten milliliters of peripheral blood from every single donor. Isolation recovered at least 6.5 million PBMCs from every sample. Worth noting for this clonotype: Its antigen is unidentified.

Sequenced sample: blood. The sequence came from an older woman in good health. The J gene is TRBJ1-4, the V gene TRBV4-3; 9 positions match TRBD1. The CDR3 sequence: CASSRNRGPATNEKLFF. CDR3 nucleotide sequence: TGCGCCAGCAGCCGAAACAGGGGGCCTGCAACTAATGAAAAACTGTTTTTT.